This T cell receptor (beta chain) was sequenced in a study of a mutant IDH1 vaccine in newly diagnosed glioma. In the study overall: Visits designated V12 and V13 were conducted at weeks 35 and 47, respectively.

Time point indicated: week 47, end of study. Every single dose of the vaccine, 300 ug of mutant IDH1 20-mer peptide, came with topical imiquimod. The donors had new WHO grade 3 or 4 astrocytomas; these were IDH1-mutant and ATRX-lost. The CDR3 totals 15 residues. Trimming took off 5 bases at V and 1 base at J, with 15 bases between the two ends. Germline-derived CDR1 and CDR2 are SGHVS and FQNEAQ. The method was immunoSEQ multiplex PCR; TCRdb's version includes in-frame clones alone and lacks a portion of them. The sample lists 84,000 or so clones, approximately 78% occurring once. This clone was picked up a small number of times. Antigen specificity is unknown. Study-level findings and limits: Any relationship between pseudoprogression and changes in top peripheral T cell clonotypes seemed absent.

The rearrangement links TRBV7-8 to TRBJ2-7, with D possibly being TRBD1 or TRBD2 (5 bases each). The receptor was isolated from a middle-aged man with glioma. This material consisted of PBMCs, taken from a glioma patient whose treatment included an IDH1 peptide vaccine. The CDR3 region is CASSLGRDRSYEQYF. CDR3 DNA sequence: TGTGCCAGCAGCCTGGGTAGGGACCGATCCTACGAGCAGTACTTC.